The 17 T cell receptor beta chains below were found in one sample sequenced in a study of CD8 T cells in ankylosing spondylitis. TCRdb analysed the 5' RACE reads with MiXCR anew, one entry per CDR3 protein. The sample contains about 150,000 distinct CDR3 sequences, around 43% of which appear only once. Material: synovial fluid, either unsorted or a sorted T cell fraction (not recorded which). The receptors derive from a male donor with ankylosing spondylitis.

The sample holds a few counts of this clonotype. J is TRBJ2-1 and V is TRBV18; D is unresolved. CDR1 is KGHSH and CDR2 is LQKENI in the germline V gene. This CDR3 spans 14 amino acids. V lost 2 bases and J lost 8, with 13 bases in between. The CDR3 protein is CASSPYGFLDEQFF. As DNA, the CDR3 is TGTGCCAGCTCACCATACGGGTTTTTGGATGAGCAGTTCTTC.

This chain links TRBV24-1 with TRBJ1-5, with TRBD1 matching over 7 bases. This CDR3 is built from 14 residues. Germline trimming cut 4 bases from V and 4 bases from J; bases unmatched to any gene: 3. Per the germline V gene, CDR1 is KGHDR and CDR2 is SFDVKD. The CDR3 protein is CATSETQGNQPQHF. For the CDR3, the DNA is TGTGCCACCAGTGAGACACAGGGGAATCAGCCCCAGCATTTT.

This clonotype was found a few times. The chain recombines TRBV7-6 with TRBJ1-3, with 7 bases matching TRBD1. This CDR3 comprises 17 residues. Germline V gene data show CDR1 as SGHVS and CDR2 as FNYEAQ. V lost 1 base and J lost 0; bases outside the gene matches: 6. The CDR3 nucleotides are TGTGCCAGCAGCTTAGAGCCAGGGGGAGACTCTGGAAACACCATATATTTT. It translates to CASSLEPGGDSGNTIYF.

The J gene is TRBJ2-1, the V gene TRBV5-1; tentatively, D is TRBD2 (6 bases). The CDR3 runs 15 residues. Germline loops: CDR1 SGHRS, CDR2 YFSETQ. The CDR3 region has the DNA TGCTGTAGCAGCTTTGGACGGGAGAAGGACAATGAGCAGTTCTTC. Its translation is CCSSFGREKDNEQFF.

The chain is built from TRBV12-3 or TRBV12-4 and TRBJ1-1; perhaps TRBD1 as D (5 bases). This CDR3 is 11 amino acids long. The V and J ends lost 7 bases and 11 bases respectively, with 14 bases between them. The DNA for the CDR3 is TGTGCCAGCACCGGGGGGGTATTGGCTTTCTTT. Translated, it gives CASTGGVLAFF.

The chain is built from TRBV7-2 and TRBJ1-2; D gene unclear. Trimming pared 1 base from V and 4 bases from J, leaving 10 bases between. CDR1 SGHTA and CDR2 FQGNSA come from the germline V gene. This CDR3 is 14 amino acids long. The CDR3, as DNA: TGTGCCAGCAGCTTAGATTGGACCTTCTATGGCTACACCTTC. Translating it yields CASSLDWTFYGYTF.

This clonotype was seen at least ten times. V usage is TRBV13 and J usage is TRBJ1-1; D perhaps matches TRBD1 (5 bases). The CDR3 length is 15 residues. Trimming removed 2 bases at V and 1 base at J, with 11 bases between. Germline V CDR1 and CDR2: PRHDT, FYEKMQ (reference sequence). The CDR3 here is CASSLRGAANTEAFF. CDR3 nucleotide sequence: TGTGCCAGCAGCTTACGCGGGGCTGCGAACACTGAAGCTTTCTTT.

This clonotype was observed many times. The genes are TRBV10-3 and TRBJ2-5; 7 bases fit TRBD1. The junction had 10 bases not matched to a gene; V was cut back by 4 bases and J by 5 bases. The CDR3 is 15 residues long. Germline-derived CDR1 and CDR2 are ENHRY and SYGVKD. Here the CDR3 reads CAISVDLQGPETQYF. The CDR3 bases are TGTGCCATCAGTGTTGATTTACAGGGGCCCGAGACCCAGTACTTC.

This clonotype has at least ten counts. This chain uses TRBV29-1 with TRBJ2-7, with TRBD2 matching 7 bases. V lost 4 bases and J lost 7; bases outside the gene matches: 13. Germline CDR1 reads SQVTM; CDR2 reads ANQGSEA. The CDR3 spans 14 residues. The CDR3 DNA sequence: TGCAGCGTTGTACTTCGGGGGGTGAATGTGGAGCAGTACTTC. This encodes CSVVLRGVNVEQYF.

Here the CDR3 reads CASSEGYSNQPQHF. The CDR3 bases are TGTGCCAGCAGTGAAGGGTATAGCAATCAGCCCCAGCATTTT. J is TRBJ1-5 and V is TRBV6-1; D gene ambiguous. There are 14 residues in the CDR3. The V end was cut by 1 base, the J end by 0 bases, with 4 bases between. Per the germline V gene, CDR1 is MNHNS and CDR2 is SASEGT.

This clonotype has more than one count but fewer than ten. The gene calls are TRBV7-9 and TRBJ1-1; perhaps TRBD1 as D (6 bases). The CDR3 is 17 amino acids. Germline-derived CDR1 and CDR2 are SEHNR and FQNEAQ (reference sequence). Trimming stripped 3 bases from V and 0 bases from J, with 17 bases between. The CDR3 coding sequence is TGTGCCAGCAGCTTTAAATTTCGGAGGGGGTTGAACACTGAAGCTTTCTTT. It specifies CASSFKFRRGLNTEAFF.

The chain is built from TRBV9 and TRBJ2-7; the D gene is possibly TRBD1 (5 bases). The V end was cut by 0 bases, the J end by 2 bases, with 12 bases between. Per germline, CDR1 SGDLS and CDR2 YYNGEE. The CDR3 contains 15 residues. The CDR3 protein is CASSVGPGPAYEQYF. In DNA form, the CDR3 reads TGTGCCAGCAGCGTAGGGCCAGGGCCTGCCTACGAGCAGTACTTC.

The chain carries TRBV7-6 and TRBJ2-1; 11 bases map to TRBD2. V lost 5 bases, J lost 6 bases, and 15 bases stayed unmatched. Germline V lookup: CDR1 SGHVS, CDR2 FNYEAQ. This CDR3 has 18 amino acids. CDR3 region: CASSQQTWTSGYFNEQFF. The CDR3, as DNA: TGTGCCAGCAGCCAACAAACCTGGACTAGCGGGTATTTCAATGAGCAGTTCTTC.

The V call is TRBV5-6, the J call TRBJ2-7; no clear D gene. The V end lost 2 bases, the J end lost 0 bases, and 3 bases lay between the germline ends. The CDR3 spans 12 residues. Germline V gives CDR1 SGHDT, CDR2 YYEEEE. This chain's CDR3 is CASSFYSYEQYF. The CDR3 DNA is TGTGCCAGCAGCTTCTACTCCTACGAGCAGTACTTC. The full variable domain, in which reference TRBV5-6 and TRBJ2-7 provide the parts outside the CDR3, is DAGVTQSPTHLIKTRGQQVTLRCSPKSGHDTVSWYQQALGQGPQFIFQYYEEEERQRGNFPDRFSGHQFPNYSSELNVNALLLGDSALYLCASSFYSYEQYFGPGTRLTVT.

This chain joins TRBV6-1 and TRBJ2-7; unclear D gene. CDR1 and CDR2 from the germline V gene are MNHNS and SASEGT. V lost 2 bases and J 3 bases, leaving 5 bases between the germline ends. The CDR3 has 12 amino acids. CDR3 sequence (DNA): TGTGCCAGCAGTGAAATAAACTACGAGCAGTACTTC. Encoded protein: CASSEINYEQYF.

This clonotype has just one count. The chain is built from TRBV6-1 and TRBJ1-2; tentative D call: TRBD1 (6 bases). This CDR3 is built from 15 residues. Trimming cost V 5 bases and J 4 bases, with 17 bases left between them. Germline V lookup: CDR1 MNHNS, CDR2 SASEGT. The CDR3 coding sequence is TGTGCCAGCAGTCGCTTTTACAGGGACCCCTATGGCTACACCTTC. It is translated as CASSRFYRDPYGYTF.

The chain uses TRBV27 and TRBJ2-2, with D uncertain. V lost 0 bases, J lost 1 base, and 3 bases lay in between. Germline V lookup: CDR1 MNHEY, CDR2 SMNVEV (reference sequence). The CDR3 spans 14 residues. The CDR3, as DNA: TGTGCCAGCAGTTTATCGGGGAACACCGGGGAGCTGTTTTTT. Protein sequence: CASSLSGNTGELFF.